This T cell receptor beta chain was identified during a study of blood T cell repertoires in COVID-19. Study context: COVID-19 samples, acute and convalescent, were from the United States, Italy and Spain.

Germline V gene data show CDR1 as MNHEY and CDR2 as SMNVEV (reference sequence). The ends were cut back, 6 bases at V and 2 bases at J, with 14 bases in the middle. The CDR3 length is 15 residues. Produced via immunoSEQ multiplex PCR; TCRdb's table is partial and in-frame only. The sample records 150,000 to 200,000 clones, 75% to 85% being singletons. Sequencing was performed on peripheral blood. This chain connects TRBV27 to TRBJ2-1; D may be TRBD2 (6 bases). The source is a human donor in a cohort sampled during active COVID-19. The CDR3 DNA sequence: TGTGCCAGCAGGAAACTAGCAGAAGCCTACAATGAGCAGTTCTTC. This gives the protein CASRKLAEAYNEQFF.